The 3 T cell receptor beta chains listed next were all sequenced from one sample in a study of OX40 agonist ivuxolimab in advanced cancers. Receptor amplification or capture employed the immunoSEQ multiplex PCR assay. TCRdb carries this immuneACCESS record with in-frame sequences only. Its versions omit some clonotypes, under half of them owing to an unresolved V gene in the studies checked, with the rest unexplained. The sample table holds tens of thousands of clones, of which about 90% were seen once. Jointly, the top ten make up around 0.73% of the sample. Specimen: CD4+ or CD8+ T cells sorted from blood, collected in a trial of the OX40 agonist ivuxolimab. The source of these receptors is an adult with an advanced solid tumor such as melanoma, head and neck, liver or kidney cancer.

CDR3 sequence: CASSPGQANEKLFF. The DNA of the CDR3 is TGTGCCAGCAGTCCGGGACAGGCTAATGAAAAACTGTTTTTT. The genes are TRBV28 and TRBJ1-4, with 8 bases matching TRBD1. The CDR3 length is 14 residues. CDR1 is MDHEN and CDR2 is SYDVKM in the germline V gene. The ends lost 5 bases at V and 3 bases at J; junction bases unmatched: 2.

The V call is TRBV5-4, the J call TRBJ2-7, with D perhaps TRBD1 or TRBD2 (6 bases each). Germline loops: CDR1 SGHNT, CDR2 YYREEE (reference sequence). The CDR3 spans 16 residues. With 4 bases removed from V and 9 bases from J, the gap between germline ends came to 26 bases. The CDR3 DNA reads TGTGCCAGCAGCCCCGGTGGTCGGATAGCGGAGACAGGGCAGTACTTC. This codes for CASSPGGRIAETGQYF.

This clone was picked up a small number of times. The chain uses TRBV2 and TRBJ2-1; D may match TRBD1 or TRBD2 (5 bases each). CDR3 length: 12 amino acids. Trimming pared 8 bases from V and 9 bases from J, leaving 14 bases between. From germline, CDR1 is SNHLY and CDR2 FYNNEI. The CDR3: CASRGGRGEQFF. The CDR3 bases are TGTGCCAGCCGGGGCGGAAGGGGTGAGCAGTTCTTC.